One sample yielded the 5 T cell receptor beta chains listed below, sequenced in a study of CD8+CD57+ T cells in acquired aplastic anemia listed by TCRdb under 2018. Expansion of CD8+CD57+ cells had been shown by flow cytometry in the patients chosen for sequencing. TCRdb records Illumina HiSeq 2000 as the sequencer. Genomic DNA served as template for TCR beta VDJ combination and CDR3 sequence profiling. The raw public reads went through TCRdb reprocessing: fastp at Q25, MiXCR clone calling, in-frame beta chains kept. Merged by CDR3 protein, the rows form single entries marked with the most common genes and DNA. The sample profile shows roughly 200,000 distinct CDR3 sequences; less than 65% of them were found once. The ten most abundant clones make up roughly 42% of the sample. Material: sorted CD4+, CD8+, or CD8+CD57+ T cells (not recorded which) from PBMCs. These receptors came from a human donor with aplastic anemia.

V is TRBV5-6 and J is TRBJ2-7, with 11 bases identical to TRBD2. Germline V gene lookup returns CDR1 SGHDT and CDR2 YYEEEE. This CDR3 has 15 residues. With V trimmed by 4 bases and J by 2 bases, 5 bases remained unmatched. CDR3 in DNA: TGTGCCAGCAGCACTCTAGCGGGAGGTCCCTACGAGCAGTACTTC. Translating it yields CASSTLAGGPYEQYF.

This clonotype was recorded at least ten times. The V call is TRBV12-3 or TRBV12-4, the J call TRBJ2-1, with TRBD2 matching over 9 bases. Trimming cost V 2 bases and J 2 bases; bases outside gene matches: 10. There are 18 residues in the CDR3. The CDR3: CASSLTMAGGPTYNEQFF. In DNA form, the CDR3 reads TGTGCCAGCAGTTTAACCATGGCGGGGGGGCCGACCTACAATGAGCAGTTCTTC.

The chain recombines TRBV6-5 with TRBJ2-5; 9 bases fit TRBD1. The length of the CDR3 is 15 residues. V lost 5 bases and J lost 0; bases outside the gene matches: 4. Germline values: CDR1 MNHEY, CDR2 SVGAGI. The CDR3 DNA is TGTGCCAGCAGTGAGGACAGGGGAAACCAAGAGACCCAGTACTTC. Its protein is CASSEDRGNQETQYF.

J is TRBJ2-7 and V is TRBV7-2; 10 bases align to TRBD2. CDR3 length: 14 residues. Germline CDR1 and CDR2: SGHTA and FQGNSA. The V segment lost 5 bases and the J segment 2 bases; nucleotides outside the gene matches: 3. CDR3 nucleotide sequence: TGTGCCAGCAGCACAACTAGCGGGACCTACGAGCAGTACTTC. This gives the protein CASSTTSGTYEQYF. Full variable domain (outside the CDR3, taken from reference TRBV7-2 and TRBJ2-7): GAGVSQSPSNKVTEKGKDVELRCDPISGHTALYWYRQSLGQGLEFLIYFQGNSAPDKSGLPSDRFSAERTGGSVSTLTIQRTQQEDSAVYLCASSTTSGTYEQYFGPGTRLTVT.

With respect to this clonotype: A much more abundant neighbour one base away suggests this may be a read error. This chain joins TRBV5-8 and TRBJ2-5; D possibly corresponds to TRBD2 (6 bases). The CDR3 is 16 amino acids. Germline V gene data show CDR1 as SGHTS and CDR2 as YDEGEE. CDR3 nucleotide sequence: TGTGCCAGCAGCCAACCGGGACTTACGTACCAAGAGGCCCAGTACTTC. Protein: CASSQPGLTYQEAQYF.